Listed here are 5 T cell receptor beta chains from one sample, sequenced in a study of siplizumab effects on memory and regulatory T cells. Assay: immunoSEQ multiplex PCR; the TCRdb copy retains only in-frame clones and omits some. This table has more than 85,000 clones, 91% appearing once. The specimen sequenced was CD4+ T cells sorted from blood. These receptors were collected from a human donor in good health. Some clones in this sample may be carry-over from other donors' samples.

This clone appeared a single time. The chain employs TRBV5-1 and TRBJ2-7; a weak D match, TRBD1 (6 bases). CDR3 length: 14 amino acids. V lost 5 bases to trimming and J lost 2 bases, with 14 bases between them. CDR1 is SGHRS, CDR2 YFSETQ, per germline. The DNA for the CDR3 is TGCGCCAGCAGAACTCCGGGACAAGCCTACGAGCAGTACTTC. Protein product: CASRTPGQAYEQYF.

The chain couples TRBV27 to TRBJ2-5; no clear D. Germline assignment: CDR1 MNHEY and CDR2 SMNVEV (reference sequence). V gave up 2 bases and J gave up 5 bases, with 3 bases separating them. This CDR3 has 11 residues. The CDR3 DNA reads TGTGCCAGCAGTTTAGGGGAGACCCAGTACTTC. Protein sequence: CASSLGETQYF.

CDR3 amino acids: CASSSSDSYGYTF. CDR3 DNA: TGTGCCAGCAGCTCCTCGGACTCCTATGGCTACACCTTC. The V and J genes are TRBV28 and TRBJ1-2; D is ambiguous. Germline CDR1 is MDHEN and CDR2 is SYDVKM. Deletions cut 6 bases from V and 4 bases from J, with 12 bases between. This CDR3 is built from 13 residues.

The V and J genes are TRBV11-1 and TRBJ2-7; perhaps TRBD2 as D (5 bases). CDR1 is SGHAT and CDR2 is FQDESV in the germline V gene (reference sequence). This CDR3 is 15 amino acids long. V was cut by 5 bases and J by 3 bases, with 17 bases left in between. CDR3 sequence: CASSPILAGGYEQYF. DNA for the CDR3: TGTGCCAGCAGCCCCATTCTGGCAGGAGGCTACGAGCAGTACTTC.

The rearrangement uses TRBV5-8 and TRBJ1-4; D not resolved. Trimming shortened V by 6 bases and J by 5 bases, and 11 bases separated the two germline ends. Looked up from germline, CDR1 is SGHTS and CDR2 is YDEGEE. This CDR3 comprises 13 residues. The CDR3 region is CASNFGLNEKLFF. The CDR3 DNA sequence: TGTGCCAGCAACTTCGGGCTGAATGAAAAACTGTTTTTT.